The T cell receptor beta chain described here comes from a study of blood T cell repertoires in COVID-19. Study summary: The United States, Italy and Spain provided the acute and convalescent COVID-19 samples.

As handled by the study authors: Amplifying reference gene primers gave estimates of nucleated cell counts. Repertoires were generated with immunoSEQ multiplex PCR, while TCRdb's copy carries only in-frame clones and drops some. For V, J and clone size, that table is used; D and trimming come from the DNA. The profile shows more than 20,000 clones, 80% to 90% of them singletons. The TCR was taken from a human donor with active COVID-19. The donor label of this sample is uncertain. The sequencing sample was made of peripheral blood.

The CDR3 DNA sequence: TGTGCCAGTAGTATAGATGCGGGGGCCGAGCAGCCCCAGCATTTT. It specifies CASSIDAGAEQPQHF. The chain employs TRBV19 and TRBJ1-5; weak D call: TRBD1 (6 bases). V lost 0 bases to trimming and J lost 7 bases, with 13 bases between them. CDR1 is LNHDA and CDR2 is SQIVND in the germline V gene (reference sequence). The CDR3 is made up of 15 amino acids.